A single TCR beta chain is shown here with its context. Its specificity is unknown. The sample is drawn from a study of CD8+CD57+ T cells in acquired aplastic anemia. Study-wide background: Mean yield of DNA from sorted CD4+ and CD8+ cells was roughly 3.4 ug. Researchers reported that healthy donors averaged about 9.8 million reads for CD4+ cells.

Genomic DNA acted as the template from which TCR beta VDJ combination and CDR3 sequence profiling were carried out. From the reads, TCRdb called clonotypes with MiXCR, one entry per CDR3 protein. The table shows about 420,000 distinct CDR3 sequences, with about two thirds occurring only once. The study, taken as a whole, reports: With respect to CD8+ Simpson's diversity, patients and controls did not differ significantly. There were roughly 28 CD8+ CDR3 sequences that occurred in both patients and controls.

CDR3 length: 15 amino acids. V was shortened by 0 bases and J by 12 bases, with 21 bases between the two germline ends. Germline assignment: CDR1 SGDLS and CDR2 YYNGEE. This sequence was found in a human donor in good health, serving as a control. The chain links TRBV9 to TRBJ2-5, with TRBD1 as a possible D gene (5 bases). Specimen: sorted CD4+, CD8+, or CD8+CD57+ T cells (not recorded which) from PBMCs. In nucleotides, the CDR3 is TGTGCCAGCAGCGTAGGTCAGGGTGGCGATGGCTACAAGTACTTC. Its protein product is CASSVGQGGDGYKYF.